Included here is one T cell receptor (beta chain) sequence, with context. Other DNA variants within this sample encode the same CDR3. This entry belongs to a study of cytomegalovirus exposure and HLA in healthy donors. Researchers ran the PCR with 60 Vbeta and 13 Jbeta primers. Measured with immunoSEQ multiplex PCR; TCRdb has only the in-frame clones, and not every one. Among roughly 150,000 clones, 70% were seen once, and the ten largest hold around 4.6%. This receptor was taken from a man in his late teens or twenties in good health and CMV-seropositive. What was sequenced was PBMCs.

CDR3 in DNA: TGCGCCAGCAGCTTGGGAGGTAGCAATCAGCCCCAGCATTTT. Encoded protein: CASSLGGSNQPQHF. The chain links TRBV5-1 to TRBJ1-5, with D hard to call. V gave up 0 bases and J gave up 0 bases, with 4 bases separating them. There are 14 residues in the CDR3. Germline CDR1 SGHRS, CDR2 YFSETQ. The whole variable domain, remainder taken from reference TRBV5-1 and TRBJ1-5, is KAGVTQTPRYLIKTRGQQVTLSCSPISGHRSVSWYQQTPGQGLQFLFEYFSETQRNKGNFPGRFSGRQFSNSRSEMNVSTLELGDSALYLCASSLGGSNQPQHFGDGTRLSIL.